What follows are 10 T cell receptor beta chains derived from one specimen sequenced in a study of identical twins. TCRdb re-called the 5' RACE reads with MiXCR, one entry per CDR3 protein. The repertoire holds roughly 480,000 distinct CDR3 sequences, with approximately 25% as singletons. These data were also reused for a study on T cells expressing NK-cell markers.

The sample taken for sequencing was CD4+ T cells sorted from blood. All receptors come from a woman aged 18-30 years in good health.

CDR3 coding DNA: TGTGCCAGCTCACCCCCGGCCAAAGAGACCCAGTACTTC. This encodes CASSPPAKETQYF. The chain has TRBV18 and TRBJ2-5; D not certain. Germline lookup yields CDR1 KGHSH and CDR2 LQKENI. V was cut by 3 bases and J by 3 bases, with 8 bases left in between. The CDR3 loop spans 13 amino acids.

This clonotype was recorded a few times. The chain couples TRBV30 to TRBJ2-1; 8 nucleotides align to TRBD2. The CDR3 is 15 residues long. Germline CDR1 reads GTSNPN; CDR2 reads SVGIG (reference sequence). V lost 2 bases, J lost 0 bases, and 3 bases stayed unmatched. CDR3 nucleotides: TGTGCCTGGAGTCTTAGCGGGGTCTCCTACAATGAGCAGTTCTTC. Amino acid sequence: CAWSLSGVSYNEQFF.

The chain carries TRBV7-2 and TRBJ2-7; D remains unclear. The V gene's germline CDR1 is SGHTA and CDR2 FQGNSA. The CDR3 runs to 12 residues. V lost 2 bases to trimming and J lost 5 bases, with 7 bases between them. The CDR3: CASSLNLNEQYF. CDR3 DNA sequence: TGTGCCAGCAGCTTAAACTTGAACGAGCAGTACTTC.

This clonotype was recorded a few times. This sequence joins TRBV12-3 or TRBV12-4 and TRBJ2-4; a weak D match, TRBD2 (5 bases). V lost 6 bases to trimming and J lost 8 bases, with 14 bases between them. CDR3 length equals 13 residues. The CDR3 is CASSSRAGDIQYF. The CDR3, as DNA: TGTGCCAGCAGCTCGCGGGCCGGGGACATTCAGTACTTC.

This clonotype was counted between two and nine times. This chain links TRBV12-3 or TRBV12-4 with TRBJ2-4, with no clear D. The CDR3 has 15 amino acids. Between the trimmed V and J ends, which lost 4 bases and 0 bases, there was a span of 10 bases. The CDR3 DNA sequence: TGTGCCAGCAGTTCTCACCAGATAGCCAAAAACATTCAGTACTTC. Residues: CASSSHQIAKNIQYF.

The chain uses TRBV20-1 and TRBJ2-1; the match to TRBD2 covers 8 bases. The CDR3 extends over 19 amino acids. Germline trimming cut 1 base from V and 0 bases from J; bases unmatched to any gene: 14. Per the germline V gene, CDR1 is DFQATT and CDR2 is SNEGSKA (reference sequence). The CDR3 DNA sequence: TGCAGTGCTAGAGCCTATGCACTAGCGGTAAGAAGCTCCTACAATGAGCAGTTCTTC. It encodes CSARAYALAVRSSYNEQFF.

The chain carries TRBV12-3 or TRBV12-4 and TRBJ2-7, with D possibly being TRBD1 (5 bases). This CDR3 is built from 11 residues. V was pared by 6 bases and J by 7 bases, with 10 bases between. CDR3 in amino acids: CASSRAGEQYF. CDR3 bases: TGTGCCAGCAGCAGAGCAGGGGAGCAGTACTTC.

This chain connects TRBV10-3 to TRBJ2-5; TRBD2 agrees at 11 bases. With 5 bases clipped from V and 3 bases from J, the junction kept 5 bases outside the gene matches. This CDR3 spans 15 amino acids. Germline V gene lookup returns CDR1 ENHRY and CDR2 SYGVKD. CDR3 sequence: CAISSGTSGKETQYF. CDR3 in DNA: TGTGCCATCAGTTCCGGGACTAGCGGAAAAGAGACCCAGTACTTC.

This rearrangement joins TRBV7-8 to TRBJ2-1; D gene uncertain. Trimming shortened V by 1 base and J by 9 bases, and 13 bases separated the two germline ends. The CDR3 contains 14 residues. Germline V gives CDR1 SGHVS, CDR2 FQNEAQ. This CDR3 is CASSLDVVGTEQFF. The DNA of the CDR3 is TGTGCCAGCAGCTTAGACGTGGTCGGTACTGAGCAGTTCTTC.

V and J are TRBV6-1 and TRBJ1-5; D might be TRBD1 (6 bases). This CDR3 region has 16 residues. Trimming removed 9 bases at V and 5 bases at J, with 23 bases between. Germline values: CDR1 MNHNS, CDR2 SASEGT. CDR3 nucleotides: TGTGCCAGACTAGAGTTCGGGACAACCCCGGATCAGCCCCAGCATTTT. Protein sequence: CARLEFGTTPDQPQHF.